A single sample gave rise to the 21 T cell receptor beta chains below, sequenced in a study of blood T cell repertoires in COVID-19. Profiling relied on immunoSEQ multiplex PCR, and the TCRdb table lists in-frame clones only, not all of them. This table has about 88,000 clones, roughly nine tenths appearing once. The specimen was peripheral blood. The receptor set was obtained from a human donor with active COVID-19. The donor label of this sample is uncertain.

V and J are TRBV4-2 and TRBJ2-7; D not resolved. The V gene lost 4 bases and the J gene lost 5 bases, with 3 bases spanning the gap. The CDR3 totals 10 residues. Germline V gene lookup returns CDR1 LGHNA and CDR2 YNFKEQ. CDR3 DNA sequence: TGTGCCAGCAGCCTTAACGAGCAGTACTTC. Translated: CASSLNEQYF.

The chain combines TRBV7-8 with TRBJ2-7; 7 nucleotides line up with TRBD1. The germline gives CDR1 SGHVS, CDR2 FQNEAQ. This CDR3 is built from 16 residues. After removal of 3 bases from V and 6 bases from J, the junction contained 14 bases not matched to a gene. CDR3 amino acids: CASSLWPTGMSSEQYF. The CDR3 nucleotides are TGTGCCAGCAGCTTGTGGCCGACAGGGATGTCGTCCGAGCAGTACTTC. The variable domain in full, with the rest retrieved from reference TRBV7-8 and TRBJ2-7, is GAGVSQSPRYKVAKRGQDVALRCDPISGHVSLFWYQQALGQGPEFLTYFQNEAQLDKSGLPSDRFFAERPEGSVSTLKIQRTQQEDSAVYLCASSLWPTGMSSEQYFGPGTRLTVT.

As to this clone: Other DNA sequences in the same sample also yield this CDR3. The V call is TRBV12-3 or TRBV12-4, the J call TRBJ1-1, with D hard to call. Between the trimmed V and J ends, which lost 1 base and 1 base, there was a span of 4 bases. CDR3 size: 13 residues. In nucleotides, the CDR3 is TGTGCCAGCAGTTTAGGTAGGAACACTGAAGCTTTCTTT. This sequence encodes CASSLGRNTEAFF.

The chain links TRBV7-8 to TRBJ1-6; 8 bases are a match to TRBD1. The CDR3 contains 14 residues. The germline gives CDR1 SGHVS, CDR2 FQNEAQ. V trimming: 10 bases; J trimming: 3 bases; junction bases outside the gene matches: 5. Here the CDR3 reads CAIWTGSYNSPLHF. The CDR3 bases are TGTGCCATTTGGACAGGGAGCTATAATTCACCCCTCCACTTT.

This clone was picked up one time. The chain carries TRBV7-3 and TRBJ2-1, with 11 bases that match TRBD2. V was clipped by 1 base and J by 1 base; unmatched bases: 6. The CDR3 has 18 amino acids. CDR1 SGHTA and CDR2 FQGTGA come from the germline V gene. CDR3 DNA sequence: TGTGCCAGCAGCTTAAGCCTAGCGGGGGGAAGGTCCTACAATGAGCAGTTCTTC. Translated, it gives CASSLSLAGGRSYNEQFF. Full variable domain (rest looked up from reference TRBV7-3 and TRBJ2-1): GAGVSQTPSNKVTEKGKYVELRCDPISGHTALYWYRQSLGQGPEFLIYFQGTGAADDSGLPNDRFFAVRPEGSVSTLKIQRTERGDSAVYLCASSLSLAGGRSYNEQFFGPGTRLTVL.

The V and J genes are TRBV12-3 or TRBV12-4 and TRBJ1-2; the match to TRBD1 covers 7 bases. J lost 6 bases, V lost 9 bases, and 10 bases had no gene match. This CDR3 comprises 13 residues. CDR3 bases: TGTGCCAGTACAGGGGCTCCTAGCGATGGCTACACCTTC. Translated, it gives CASTGAPSDGYTF.

This CDR3 reads CASSYRTGRYNQPQHF. The DNA for the CDR3 is TGTGCCAGCAGTTACCGGACAGGTCGATACAATCAGCCCCAGCATTTT. The V call is TRBV6-6, the J call TRBJ1-5; 7 nucleotides match TRBD1. Germline values: CDR1 MNHNY, CDR2 SVGAGI (reference sequence). The trim removed 2 bases at V and 3 bases at J, leaving 7 bases unmatched. There are 16 residues in the CDR3.

J is TRBJ2-5 and V is TRBV6-5; possibly TRBD1 for D (6 bases). Trimming pared 8 bases from V and 2 bases from J, leaving 15 bases between. CDR1 and CDR2 from the germline V gene are MNHEY and SVGAGI. CDR3 size: 14 residues. The CDR3, as DNA: TGTGCCAGCGGAACCGGGACATTACAAGAGACCCAGTACTTC. Its protein is CASGTGTLQETQYF.

This clone is a singleton in its sample. The genes are TRBV6-5 and TRBJ1-2, with D possibly being TRBD1 (6 bases). The CDR3 spans 15 residues. CDR1 and CDR2 from the germline V gene are MNHEY and SVGAGI. Trimming took 7 bases from V and 0 from J, leaving 15 bases between them. Written as DNA, the CDR3 is TGTGCCAGCACCCAACCGGGGGGGCCTAACTATGGCTACACCTTC. Its translation is CASTQPGGPNYGYTF.

The rearrangement joins TRBV28 to TRBJ2-7; 8 nucleotides line up with TRBD1. CDR3 length: 11 residues. Looked up from germline, CDR1 is MDHEN and CDR2 is SYDVKM. V lost 4 bases and J lost 9; bases outside the gene matches: 2. The CDR3 DNA sequence: TGTGCCAGCAGTTCCGACAGGGGGCAGTACTTC. Protein sequence: CASSSDRGQYF.

This sequence joins TRBV7-9 and TRBJ1-1, with D tentatively TRBD1 (5 bases). Trimming removed 5 bases at V and 1 base at J, with 8 bases between. Per germline, CDR1 SEHNR and CDR2 FQNEAQ (reference sequence). The length of the CDR3 is 13 residues. CDR3 protein: CASSAGQNTEAFF. DNA for the CDR3: TGTGCCAGCAGCGCCGGACAGAACACTGAAGCTTTCTTT.

This chain joins TRBV4-3 and TRBJ2-7; TRBD2 matches 14 bases. With V trimmed by 3 bases and J by 6 bases, 4 bases remained unmatched. There are 15 residues in the CDR3. The germline CDR1 and CDR2 sequences are LGHNA and YSLEER. The DNA of the CDR3 is TGCGCCAGCAGCCAGGGACTAGCGGGGGCCCGCGAGCAGTACTTC. Its translation: CASSQGLAGAREQYF.

This chain links TRBV4-2 with TRBJ2-2, with D tentatively TRBD2 (6 bases). V was trimmed by 0 bases and J by 2 bases, leaving 10 bases between them. The CDR3 loop spans 16 amino acids. Germline assignment: CDR1 LGHNA and CDR2 YNFKEQ. CDR3 residues: CASSQDWTINTGELFF. In nucleotides, the CDR3 is TGTGCCAGCAGCCAAGACTGGACTATTAACACCGGGGAGCTGTTTTTT.

This clone has just a few counts. V usage is TRBV7-8 and J usage is TRBJ2-7; 8 bases are a match to TRBD2. Germline loops: CDR1 SGHVS, CDR2 FQNEAQ. V lost 5 bases to trimming and J lost 0 bases; unmatched junction nucleotides: 9. The CDR3 has 16 residues. CDR3 coding DNA: TGTGCCAGCAGCCCCATCGGGGGGGCGAGCTCCTACGAGCAGTACTTC. Its translation: CASSPIGGASSYEQYF.

This clone was detected only a few times. V is TRBV5-1 and J is TRBJ1-1; D perhaps matches TRBD1 (6 bases). The CDR3 contains 18 residues. Germline values: CDR1 SGHRS, CDR2 YFSETQ. The V end lost 4 bases, the J end lost 0 bases, and 22 bases lay between the germline ends. CDR3 region: CASSIAGHGTSMNTEAFF. CDR3 DNA sequence: TGCGCCAGCAGCATAGCGGGACACGGCACTTCGATGAACACTGAAGCTTTCTTT.

This chain joins TRBV9 and TRBJ1-4; TRBD1 matches at 7 bases. V gave up 4 bases and J gave up 4 bases; unmatched junction bases: 7. The length of the CDR3 is 15 residues. Germline V CDR1 and CDR2: SGDLS, YYNGEE. CDR3 bases: TGTGCCAGCAGCACCCGACAGGGCAATAATGAAAAACTGTTTTTT. It specifies CASSTRQGNNEKLFF.

The rearrangement links TRBV19 to TRBJ1-1; D is possibly TRBD1 (5 bases). CDR1 LNHDA and CDR2 SQIVND come from the germline V gene (reference sequence). The CDR3 contains 14 residues. Trimming removed 6 bases at V and 6 bases at J, with 17 bases between. CDR3 sequence (DNA): TGTGCCAGTAGCCCTGAGACAATACAGGCTGAAGCTTTCTTT. Translated, it gives CASSPETIQAEAFF.

The chain uses TRBV6-5 and TRBJ1-1, with 7 bases fitting TRBD1. Germline CDR1 reads MNHEY; CDR2 reads SVGAGI. CDR3 length: 16 amino acids. V lost 0 bases and J lost 5; bases outside the gene matches: 9. The CDR3 DNA sequence: TGTGCCAGCAGTTACTCGGATACAGGGGAGGTGACTGAAGCTTTCTTT. Translation: CASSYSDTGEVTEAFF.

The chain recombines TRBV9 with TRBJ2-3, with 7 nucleotides matching TRBD1. Trimming at V came to 0 bases and at J to 0 bases, leaving 10 bases not matched to a gene. This CDR3 region has 18 residues. The germline CDR1 and CDR2 sequences are SGDLS and YYNGEE. Here the CDR3 DNA reads TGTGCCAGCAGCGTAGGGCACGGGACAGCTGGAAGCACAGATACGCAGTATTTT. It specifies CASSVGHGTAGSTDTQYF.

V and J are TRBV5-6 and TRBJ1-4; the D gene is possibly TRBD1 (6 bases). The CDR3 runs to 16 residues. V lost 1 base to trimming and J lost 0 bases, with 10 bases between them. CDR1 is SGHDT and CDR2 is YYEEEE in the germline V gene. The CDR3 protein is CASSLLRDTTNEKLFF. In DNA form, the CDR3 reads TGTGCCAGCAGCTTGTTACGGGACACAACTAATGAAAAACTGTTTTTT.

As DNA, the CDR3 is TGTGCCAGCAGCCGTAGCGTGGACAGGGGGCTCTATGGCTACACCTTC. It translates to CASSRSVDRGLYGYTF. The chain has TRBV5-6 and TRBJ1-2; TRBD1 aligns across 11 bases. V lost 4 bases and J lost 4; bases outside the gene matches: 9. The length of the CDR3 is 16 residues. Germline V gene sequence: CDR1 SGHDT, CDR2 YYEEEE. Full variable domain (rest looked up from reference TRBV5-6 and TRBJ1-2): DAGVTQSPTHLIKTRGQQVTLRCSPKSGHDTVSWYQQALGQGPQFIFQYYEEEERQRGNFPDRFSGHQFPNYSSELNVNALLLGDSALYLCASSRSVDRGLYGYTFGSGTRLTVV.